This TCR beta chain was recorded in a study of blood T cell repertoires in COVID-19 (dated by TCRdb to the early 2020s). Notes on the research overall: Collaborator samples came from the United States, Italy and Spain and covered acute and convalescent phases of COVID-19. Where HLA class I and class II types were available, the types were taken from metadata supplied by the sample provider, not from assay-based typing. Sample metadata almost always included a de-identified subject ID, COVID-19 status, age in years and sex. Deeply sampled blood TCRbeta repertoires from subjects exposed to, actively infected with, or recovered from COVID-19 were included in the dataset. The repertoires were made available in a free public database intended to serve as a resource for research on the immune response to SARS-CoV-2. The samples were drawn from two sources: the first 160 participants of the ongoing ImmuneRACE study, and 1,254 subjects contributed by 6 global collaborators. The prospective study material was composed of cDNA or gDNA derived from T cells, B-cell-depleted T cells, or PBMCs.

Here is what the overall study found, with its caveats: How much clinical and demographic metadata was included differed by source and by participant, and the metadata was provided uncurated.

Each collaborating institution followed its own protocols to collect whole blood in K2EDTA tubes. For TCRbeta analysis, collaborators shipped samples in one of three forms: frozen whole blood, isolated PBMCs, or DNA extracted from either of those sample types. The immunoSEQ Assay, a bias-controlled multiplex PCR, was used to amplify TCRbeta CDR3 regions from genomic DNA. Per the original workflow: Nucleated cell counts per sample were estimated from amplification of reference gene primers within the assay. Sequence reads were collapsed and filtered to measure the absolute abundance of every unique TCRbeta CDR3 rearrangement. Productive Simpson clonality was computed per sample as the square root of Simpson's diversity index over productive rearrangements. TCRdb stores this immuneACCESS table with in-frame sequences only. Part of the clones is absent; in the studies checked, under half of the shortfall reflects unresolved V genes, and no reason is known for the rest. V and J calls and clone size are copied from that table; D and trimming were computed from the DNA. Counted in this sample were 150,000 to 200,000 clones; 80% to 85% of them appeared once. Of the sample, 9.5% to 13% falls within the top ten clones.

For this clone: Its antigen is unknown. The sample holds no much larger clone one base away, and base qualities are not on file.

Relative to germline, V is missing 5 bases and J is missing 0 bases, with 7 bases of the junction outside any gene match. Its CDR3 holds 16 amino acids, cysteine through phenylalanine. Just CDR3 DNA is preserved here, 48 bases in frame from base 1. From the germline V gene, CDR1 is SGHVS and CDR2 is FNYEAQ. This TCR derives from a man in his sixties or seventies with active or convalescent COVID-19. The chain is encoded by TRBV7-6 joined to TRBJ1-3; TRBD1 aligns with 7 central bases. Sequenced input: peripheral blood. In nucleotides, the sequence is TGTGCCAGCAGCGGGTCCGGGACAGCCTCTGGAAACACCATATATTTT. Its protein reads: CASSGSGTASGNTIYF.